What follows are 20 T cell receptor beta chains derived from one specimen sequenced in a study of OX40 agonist ivuxolimab in advanced cancers. Libraries were prepared by immunoSEQ multiplex PCR; TCRdb keeps only in-frame clonotypes and omits some of them. This table holds about 50,000 clones, about nine tenths found once. The material was CD4+ or CD8+ T cells sorted from blood, obtained in a trial of the OX40 agonist ivuxolimab. The receptors shown here come from an adult with an advanced solid tumor such as melanoma, head and neck, liver or kidney cancer.

This chain uses TRBV30 with TRBJ2-3, with D possibly TRBD2 on 7 matching bases. From germline, CDR1 is GTSNPN and CDR2 SVGIG (reference sequence). CDR3 length equals 16 residues. V gave up 4 bases and J gave up 5 bases, with 22 bases separating them. The CDR3 nucleotides are TGTGCCTGGATCAAGGGGGAAGCGGGATTAATAGATACGCAGTATTTT. It encodes CAWIKGEAGLIDTQYF.

The genes are TRBV27 and TRBJ2-3, with D perhaps TRBD2 (5 bases). CDR1 MNHEY and CDR2 SMNVEV come from the germline V gene (reference sequence). This CDR3 has 16 residues. V dropped 5 bases and J dropped 0 bases, with 15 bases sitting between them. Here the CDR3 reads CASSPQAEFSTDTQYF. The CDR3 nucleotides read TGTGCCAGCAGTCCCCAAGCGGAATTTAGCACAGATACGCAGTATTTT.

V is TRBV9 and J is TRBJ2-5, with 8 positions matching TRBD1. Per germline, CDR1 SGDLS and CDR2 YYNGEE. V lost 3 bases to trimming and J lost 5 bases; unmatched junction nucleotides: 12. The CDR3 covers 16 residues. This CDR3 reads CASSGGTGLFVETQYF. CDR3 nucleotide sequence: TGTGCCAGCAGCGGAGGGACAGGCTTGTTTGTGGAGACCCAGTACTTC. Supplemented by reference TRBV9 and TRBJ2-5, the full variable domain reads DSGVTQTPKHLITATGQRVTLRCSPRSGDLSVYWYQQSLDQGLQFLIQYYNGEERAKGNILERFSAQQFPDLHSELNLSSLELGDSALYFCASSGGTGLFVETQYFGPGTRLLVL.

This sequence joins TRBV13 and TRBJ2-1; TRBD2 agrees at 7 bases. This CDR3 is 15 amino acids long. Germline V gene lookup returns CDR1 PRHDT and CDR2 FYEKMQ (reference sequence). J gave up 4 bases and V 2 bases, and 5 bases lay outside the gene matches. The CDR3 DNA reads TGTGCCAGCAGCTTACAGGGAGGGGTATACAATGAGCAGTTCTTC. Its protein product is CASSLQGGVYNEQFF.

The chain links TRBV4-1 to TRBJ2-1; TRBD2 matches 9 bases. Germline trimming cut 5 bases from V and 9 bases from J; bases unmatched to any gene: 5. The length of the CDR3 is 13 residues. Germline V lookup: CDR1 MGHRA, CDR2 YSYEKL. The CDR3 region is CASSASGAGEQFF. The CDR3 nucleotides read TGCGCCAGCAGCGCTAGCGGGGCCGGTGAGCAGTTCTTC.

This clone occurred once. The chain employs TRBV29-1 and TRBJ2-4, with 15 bases that match TRBD2. The germline CDR1 and CDR2 sequences are SQVTM and ANQGSEA. This CDR3 region has 15 residues. V trimming: 7 bases; J trimming: 8 bases; junction bases outside the gene matches: 9. The CDR3 sequence: CSAGLAGGPGDIQYF. The CDR3 region has the DNA TGCAGCGCCGGACTAGCGGGAGGGCCGGGAGACATTCAGTACTTC.

This clone came up once. The J gene is TRBJ2-2, the V gene TRBV7-9; no clear D. Trimming removed 2 bases from V and 5 bases from J, with 12 bases in between. This CDR3 is built from 15 residues. Per the germline V gene, CDR1 is SEHNR and CDR2 is FQNEAQ (reference sequence). CDR3 in amino acids: CASSLLDPGTGELFF. CDR3 sequence (DNA): TGTGCCAGCAGCTTACTGGACCCAGGTACCGGGGAGCTGTTTTTT.

In DNA, the CDR3 is TGTGCCAGCAGTCCATCTATAGGGGGGAACACCGGGGAGCTGTTTTTT. Amino acids: CASSPSIGGNTGELFF. V is TRBV28 and J is TRBJ2-2, with D maybe TRBD1 (6 bases). CDR1 is MDHEN and CDR2 is SYDVKM in the germline V gene. The CDR3 has 16 amino acids. Between the trimmed V and J ends, which lost 5 bases and 1 base, there was a span of 14 bases.

About this clone itself: Different DNA sequences within this sample yield the same CDR3. V is TRBV19 and J is TRBJ1-1, with D perhaps TRBD1 (5 bases). Trimming shortened V by 7 bases and J by 2 bases, and 8 bases separated the two germline ends. The CDR3 runs 12 residues. Germline V gene lookup returns CDR1 LNHDA and CDR2 SQIVND (reference sequence). The chain's CDR3 is CASIGGNTEAFF. In nucleotides, the CDR3 is TGTGCCAGTATCGGGGGAAACACTGAAGCTTTCTTT.

The chain is built from TRBV27 and TRBJ2-2; maybe TRBD1 (6 bases). Germline values: CDR1 MNHEY, CDR2 SMNVEV (reference sequence). CDR3 size: 14 residues. Trimming took off 8 bases at V and 1 base at J, with 11 bases between the two ends. The CDR3 loop reads CASGDTLNTGELFF. The CDR3, as DNA: TGTGCCAGCGGGGACACCCTGAACACCGGGGAGCTGTTTTTT.

The chain couples TRBV29-1 to TRBJ2-1; D is undetermined. V lost 3 bases to trimming and J lost 10 bases, with 13 bases between them. This CDR3 has 12 amino acids. CDR1 and CDR2 (germline): SQVTM, ANQGSEA. CDR3 amino acids: CSVDVGWGEQFF. Here the CDR3 DNA reads TGCAGCGTTGACGTCGGGTGGGGAGAGCAGTTCTTC.

The V and J genes are TRBV19 and TRBJ2-5; D is uncertain. This CDR3 has 12 amino acids. CDR1 is LNHDA, CDR2 SQIVND, per germline (reference sequence). Trimming left V 5 bases short and J 1 base short, with 5 bases between. DNA for the CDR3: TGTGCCAGTAGTCAGTCCCAAGAGACCCAGTACTTC. Translating it yields CASSQSQETQYF.

The V call is TRBV19, the J call TRBJ2-5; 10 bases are a match to TRBD2. The CDR3 contains 17 residues. Germline V gene lookup returns CDR1 LNHDA and CDR2 SQIVND (reference sequence). The V and J ends lost 4 bases and 2 bases, in that order; junction bases with no gene match: 10. DNA for the CDR3: TGTGCCAGTAGTAACAAACTAGCGGGATATTTTCAAGAGACCCAGTACTTC. Encoded protein: CASSNKLAGYFQETQYF. Variable domain in full (rest from reference TRBV19 and TRBJ2-5): DGGITQSPKYLFRKEGQNVTLSCEQNLNHDAMYWYRQDPGQGLRLIYYSQIVNDFQKGDIAEGYSVSREKKESFPLTVTSAQKNPTAFYLCASSNKLAGYFQETQYFGPGTRLLVL.

The chain couples TRBV7-6 to TRBJ2-3, with D hard to call. The CDR3 length is 14 residues. CDR1 is SGHVS and CDR2 is FNYEAQ in the germline V gene. V shed 0 bases and J shed 0 bases, with 4 bases lying between them. The CDR3 region is CASSLAGSTDTQYF. The CDR3 nucleotides are TGTGCCAGCAGCTTAGCGGGGAGCACAGATACGCAGTATTTT.

This chain uses TRBV4-3 with TRBJ2-3, with 10 bases lining up with TRBD2. Germline V gene lookup returns CDR1 LGHNA and CDR2 YSLEER. Trimming removed 4 bases from V and 0 bases from J; junction bases left unmatched: 1. The CDR3 loop spans 15 amino acids. CDR3: CASSRTSGSTDTQYF. As DNA, the CDR3 is TGCGCCAGCAGCCGGACTAGCGGTAGCACAGATACGCAGTATTTT.

The V gene is TRBV2, the J gene TRBJ1-3; maybe TRBD1 (5 bases). This CDR3 has 14 amino acids. CDR1 is SNHLY and CDR2 is FYNNEI in the germline V gene. V lost 5 bases, J lost 0 bases, and 8 bases lay in between. The CDR3 loop reads CASSLTVSGNTIYF. In DNA form, the CDR3 reads TGTGCCAGCAGTTTGACAGTCTCTGGAAACACCATATATTTT.

The V and J genes are TRBV28 and TRBJ2-7; tentatively, D is TRBD2 (6 bases). Germline-derived CDR1 and CDR2 are MDHEN and SYDVKM. V lost 6 bases to trimming and J lost 3 bases, with 6 bases between them. The CDR3 loop spans 11 amino acids. The CDR3 region is CASREGYEQYF. CDR3 DNA sequence: TGTGCCAGCAGGGAGGGCTACGAGCAGTACTTC.

This chain joins TRBV7-9 and TRBJ2-7; 7 bases are shared with TRBD1. V lost 3 bases and J lost 2; bases outside the gene matches: 7. CDR1 and CDR2 from the germline V gene are SEHNR and FQNEAQ (reference sequence). The CDR3 covers 15 residues. CDR3 loop: CASSLADRPAYEQYF. CDR3 coding DNA: TGTGCCAGCAGCTTGGCGGACAGGCCAGCCTACGAGCAGTACTTC.

This chain links TRBV9 with TRBJ1-2; D ambiguous. Looked up from germline, CDR1 is SGDLS and CDR2 is YYNGEE. The CDR3 has 13 residues. V shed 3 bases and J shed 8 bases, with 14 bases lying between them. CDR3 nucleotide sequence: TGTGCCAGCAGCGGGTTCTTGAGAGAGGGCTACACCTTC. It codes for CASSGFLREGYTF.

The chain joins TRBV19 to TRBJ2-7, with D unclear. Trimming removed 7 bases at V and 0 bases at J, with 10 bases between. Germline CDR1 LNHDA, CDR2 SQIVND (reference sequence). The CDR3 loop spans 13 amino acids. The CDR3 spells CASIDPSSYEQYF. The CDR3 region has the DNA TGTGCCAGTATCGACCCTAGCTCCTACGAGCAGTACTTC. Full variable domain (rest looked up from reference TRBV19 and TRBJ2-7): DGGITQSPKYLFRKEGQNVTLSCEQNLNHDAMYWYRQDPGQGLRLIYYSQIVNDFQKGDIAEGYSVSREKKESFPLTVTSAQKNPTAFYLCASIDPSSYEQYFGPGTRLTVT.